This is a list of T cell receptor beta chains from one sample in a study of blood T cell repertoires in COVID-19. Generated by immunoSEQ multiplex PCR, the TCRdb table keeps only in-frame clones and is missing some. The repertoire holds 150,000 to 200,000 clones, with roughly 90% as singletons. Sequencing was done on a sample of peripheral blood. The receptor set was obtained from a man aged 50-60 years with acute or convalescent COVID-19. CDR3s include the opening cysteine and the closing phenylalanine or tryptophan. D genes are given only for firm matches. Expanded clones get a size class; other rows say once, few or many, or leave the size out.

abundance,j_gene,d_gene,v_gene,CDR3aa,CDR3nt
NA,TRBJ2-5,TRBD2,TRBV7-2,CASSYIPGLAGGRQETQYF,TGTGCCAGCAGCTACATTCCGGGACTAGCGGGGGGGCGCCAAGAGACCCAGTACTTC
once,TRBJ2-3,TRBD1,TRBV12-5,CASGRGQAPTDTQYF,TGTGCTAGTGGACGGGGACAGGCCCCCACAGATACGCAGTATTTT
NA,TRBJ1-3,NA,TRBV9,CASSVGQISGNTIYF,TGTGCCAGCAGCGTAGGACAGATCTCTGGAAACACCATATATTTT
NA,TRBJ2-2,TRBD1,TRBV5-4,CASSLQGVDTGELFF,TGTGCCAGCAGTTTACAGGGGGTTGACACCGGGGAGCTGTTTTTT
NA,TRBJ2-5,NA,TRBV27,CASKPLGSGGETQYF,TGTGCCAGCAAACCCCTGGGTAGCGGAGGGGAGACCCAGTACTTC
NA,TRBJ1-5,NA,TRBV27,CASSPYREGDQPQHF,TGTGCCAGCAGTCCCTACAGGGAAGGTGATCAGCCCCAGCATTTT
NA,TRBJ2-2,TRBD2,TRBV30,CACGGGANTGELFF,TGTGCCTGTGGCGGGGGGGCGAACACCGGGGAGCTGTTTTTT
NA,TRBJ1-5,NA,TRBV6-2/TRBV6-3,CASSYSGVGNQPQHF,TGTGCCAGCAGTTACTCAGGGGTTGGCAATCAGCCCCAGCATTTT
NA,TRBJ1-2,TRBD1,TRBV7-2,CASSLAWDRSGYTF,TGTGCCAGCAGCTTAGCGTGGGACAGGTCTGGCTACACCTTC
few,TRBJ1-1,NA,TRBV6-6,CASSLSLNTEAFF,TGTGCCAGCAGCCTATCCCTGAACACTGAAGCTTTCTTT
NA,TRBJ2-2,NA,TRBV7-3,CASSLGGASGELFF,TGTGCCAGCAGCTTAGGAGGGGCTAGCGGGGAGCTGTTTTTT
NA,TRBJ2-3,NA,TRBV3-1/TRBV3-2,CASSPSGPTDTQYF,TGTGCCAGCAGCCCTTCGGGTCCCACAGATACGCAGTATTTT
NA,TRBJ1-4,NA,TRBV2,CALRARQEKLFF,TGTGCCCTTCGGGCCAGACAGGAAAAACTGTTTTTT
NA,TRBJ1-2,NA,TRBV3-1/TRBV3-2,CASSHRDTSYGYTF,TGTGCCAGCAGCCACCGGGACACAAGCTATGGCTACACCTTC
NA,TRBJ2-7,TRBD2,TRBV28,CASQRTSVYYEQYF,TGTGCCAGCCAAAGGACTAGCGTCTACTACGAGCAGTACTTC
NA,TRBJ1-3,TRBD1,TRBV5-1,CASSLGDRVFGNTIYF,TGCGCCAGCAGCTTGGGGGACAGGGTTTTTGGAAACACCATATATTTT
NA,TRBJ2-2,NA,TRBV4-2,CASSQEEGRRNTGELFF,TGTGCCAGCAGTCAAGAGGAGGGTCGCAGGAACACCGGGGAGCTGTTTTTT
NA,TRBJ1-5,TRBD1,TRBV27,CASSGGQGNQPQHF,TGTGCCAGCAGCGGGGGACAGGGCAATCAGCCCCAGCATTTT
few,TRBJ2-3,TRBD2,TRBV9,CASSSLAASTDTQYF,TGTGCCAGCAGCTCTCTAGCGGCTAGCACAGATACGCAGTATTTT
NA,TRBJ2-1,NA,TRBV19,CASSSALWNEQFF,TGTGCCAGTAGTAGTGCACTGTGGAATGAGCAGTTCTTC
NA,TRBJ2-3,TRBD2,TRBV9,CASSPSPTSGGTDTQYF,TGTGCCAGCAGCCCTTCCCCTACTAGCGGGGGGACAGATACGCAGTATTTT
NA,TRBJ1-4,NA,TRBV28,CASSPGDINEKLFF,TGTGCCAGCAGTCCAGGGGATATTAATGAAAAACTGTTTTTT
NA,TRBJ1-6,NA,TRBV6-5,CASSYSTGTNSPLHF,TGTGCCAGCAGTTACTCGACAGGAACGAATTCACCCCTCCACTTT
NA,TRBJ2-2,TRBD1,TRBV5-1,CASSHSRDSYTGELFF,TGCGCCAGCAGCCATTCCCGGGACAGCTACACCGGGGAGCTGTTTTTT
NA,TRBJ1-2,NA,TRBV7-9,CASSLGENEHRYTF,TGTGCCAGCAGCTTAGGTGAAAATGAACACAGATACACCTTC
few,TRBJ2-6,NA,TRBV29-1,CSVEDQSALSGWANVLTF,TGCAGCGTTGAAGATCAGTCGGCCCTTAGCGGCTGGGCCAACGTCCTGACTTTC
NA,TRBJ2-1,NA,TRBV27,CASSLTYSYNEQFF,TGTGCCAGCAGTTTAACCTACTCCTACAATGAGCAGTTCTTC
NA,TRBJ1-1,NA,TRBV28,CASSLSAGLSTEAFF,TGTGCCAGCAGTTTATCGGCAGGGTTGAGCACTGAAGCTTTCTTT
NA,TRBJ2-3,TRBD2,TRBV24-1,CATSDRTRAATDTQYF,TGTGCCACCAGTGATCGGACTAGGGCCGCCACAGATACGCAGTATTTT
NA,TRBJ1-1,TRBD1,TRBV24-1,CATSDLDRGEAFF,TGTGCCACCAGTGACCTGGACAGGGGGGAAGCTTTCTTT
NA,TRBJ2-7,NA,TRBV5-5,CASSRAYEQYF,TGTGCCAGCAGCCGCGCCTACGAGCAGTACTTC
NA,TRBJ1-1,NA,TRBV6-4,CASSPTGANTEAFF,TGTGCCAGCAGTCCCACGGGAGCGAACACTGAAGCTTTCTTT
NA,TRBJ2-1,TRBD2,TRBV7-9,CASSPASGRIEQFF,TGTGCCAGCAGTCCTGCTAGCGGGAGGATTGAGCAGTTCTTC
NA,TRBJ1-6,TRBD1,TRBV19,CASSTGQGLSALHF,TGTGCCAGTAGTACGGGACAGGGGCTTTCGGCCCTCCACTTT
NA,TRBJ2-1,NA,TRBV21-1,CASSKAPPPLAPPGNEQFF,TGTGCCAGCAGCAAAGCACCCCCCCCGTTGGCGCCACCCGGGAATGAGCAGTTCTTC
NA,TRBJ2-5,TRBD1,TRBV6-5,CASSSTGTGWPQYF,TGTGCCAGCAGTTCTACCGGGACAGGCTGGCCCCAGTACTTC
NA,TRBJ1-5,NA,TRBV2,CASSEGRYQPQHF,TGTGCCAGCTCCGAGGGGAGGTATCAGCCCCAGCATTTT
NA,TRBJ2-6,NA,TRBV5-1,CASSEQGYIISGANVLTF,TGCGCCAGCAGCGAACAGGGCTACATTATCTCTGGGGCCAACGTCCTGACTTTC
NA,TRBJ2-2,NA,TRBV6-1,CASSSIAAGELFF,TGTGCCAGCAGTTCGATAGCGGCCGGGGAGCTGTTTTTT
NA,TRBJ2-2,NA,TRBV2,CASSEYGAGELFF,TGTGCCAGCAGTGAATATGGAGCCGGGGAGCTGTTTTTT
few,TRBJ1-2,NA,TRBV6-5,CASSFQTGPKAF,TGTGCCAGCAGTTTTCAGACAGGCCCTAAGGCCTTC
NA,TRBJ2-3,NA,TRBV28,CASSSESYLSTDTQYF,TGTGCCAGCAGTTCCGAATCCTACCTGAGCACAGATACGCAGTATTTT
NA,TRBJ2-1,NA,TRBV29-1,CSVGDSSYNEQFF,TGCAGCGTTGGTGACAGCTCCTACAATGAGCAGTTCTTC
NA,TRBJ2-7,TRBD1,TRBV2,CASREQGASSYEQYF,TGTGCCAGCAGGGAACAGGGGGCGAGCTCCTACGAGCAGTACTTC
NA,TRBJ2-7,NA,TRBV12-3/TRBV12-4,CASRVAATYEQYF,TGTGCCAGCAGAGTAGCAGCTACCTACGAGCAGTACTTC